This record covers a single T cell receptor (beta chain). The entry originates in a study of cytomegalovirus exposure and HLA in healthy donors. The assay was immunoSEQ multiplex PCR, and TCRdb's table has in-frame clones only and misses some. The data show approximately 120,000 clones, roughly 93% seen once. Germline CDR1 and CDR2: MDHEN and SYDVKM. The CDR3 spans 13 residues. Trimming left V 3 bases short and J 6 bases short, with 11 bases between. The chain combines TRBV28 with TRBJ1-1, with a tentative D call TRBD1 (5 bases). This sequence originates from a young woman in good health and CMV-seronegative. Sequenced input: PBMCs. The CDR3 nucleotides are TGTGCCAGCAGTTTTCCCGACAGTCCTGAAGCTTTCTTT. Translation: CASSFPDSPEAFF.